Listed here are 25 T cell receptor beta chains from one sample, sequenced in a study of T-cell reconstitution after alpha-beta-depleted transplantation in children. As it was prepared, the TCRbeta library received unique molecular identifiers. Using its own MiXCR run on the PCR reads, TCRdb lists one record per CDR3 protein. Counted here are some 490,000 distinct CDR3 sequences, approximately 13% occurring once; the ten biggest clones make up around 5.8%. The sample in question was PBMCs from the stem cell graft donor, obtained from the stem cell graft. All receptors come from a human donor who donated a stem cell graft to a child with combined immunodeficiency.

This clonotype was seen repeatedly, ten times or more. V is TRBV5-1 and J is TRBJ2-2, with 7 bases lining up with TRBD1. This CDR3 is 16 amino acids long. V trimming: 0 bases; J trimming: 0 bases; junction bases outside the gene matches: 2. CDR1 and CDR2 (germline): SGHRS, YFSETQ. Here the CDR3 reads CASSLGQGANTGELFF. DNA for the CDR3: TGCGCCAGCAGCTTGGGACAGGGCGCGAACACCGGGGAGCTGTTTTTT.

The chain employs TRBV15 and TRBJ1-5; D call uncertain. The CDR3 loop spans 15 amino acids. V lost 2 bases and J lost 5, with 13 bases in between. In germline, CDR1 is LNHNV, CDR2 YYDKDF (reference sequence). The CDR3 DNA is TGTGCCACCAGCAGACACGGAGGAGGTGATCAGCCCCAGCATTTT. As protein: CATSRHGGGDQPQHF. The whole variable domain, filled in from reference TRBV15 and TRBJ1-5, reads DAMVIQNPRYQVTQFGKPVTLSCSQTLNHNVMYWYQQKSSQAPKLLFHYYDKDFNNEADTPDNFQSRRPNTSFCFLDIRSPGLGDTAMYLCATSRHGGGDQPQHFGDGTRLSIL.

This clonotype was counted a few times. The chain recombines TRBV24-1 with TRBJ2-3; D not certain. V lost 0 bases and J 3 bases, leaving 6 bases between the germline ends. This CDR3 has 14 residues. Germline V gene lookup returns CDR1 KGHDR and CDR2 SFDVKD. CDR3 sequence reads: CATSDLDTTDTQYF. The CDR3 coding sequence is TGTGCCACCAGTGATTTGGACACGACAGATACGCAGTATTTT.

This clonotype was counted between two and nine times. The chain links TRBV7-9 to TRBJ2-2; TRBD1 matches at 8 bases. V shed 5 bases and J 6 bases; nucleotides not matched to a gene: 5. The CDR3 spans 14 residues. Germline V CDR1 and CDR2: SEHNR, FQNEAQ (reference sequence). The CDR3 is CASSAQGAAGELFF. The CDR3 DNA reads TGTGCCAGCAGCGCGCAGGGGGCAGCCGGGGAGCTGTTTTTT.

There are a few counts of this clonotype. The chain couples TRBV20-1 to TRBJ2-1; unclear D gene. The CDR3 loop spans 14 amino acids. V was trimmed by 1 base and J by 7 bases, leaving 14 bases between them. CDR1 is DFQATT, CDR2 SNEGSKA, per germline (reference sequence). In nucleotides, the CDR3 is TGCAGTGCTAGAGGGGTGAAGGGTCTTAATGAGCAGTTCTTC. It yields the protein CSARGVKGLNEQFF.

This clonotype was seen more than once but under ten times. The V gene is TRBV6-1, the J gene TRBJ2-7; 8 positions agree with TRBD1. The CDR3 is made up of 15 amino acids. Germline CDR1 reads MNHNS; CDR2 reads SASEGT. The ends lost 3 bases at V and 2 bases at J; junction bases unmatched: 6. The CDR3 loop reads CASSEFRTGPYEQYF. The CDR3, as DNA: TGTGCCAGCAGTGAGTTTCGGACAGGGCCCTACGAGCAGTACTTC.

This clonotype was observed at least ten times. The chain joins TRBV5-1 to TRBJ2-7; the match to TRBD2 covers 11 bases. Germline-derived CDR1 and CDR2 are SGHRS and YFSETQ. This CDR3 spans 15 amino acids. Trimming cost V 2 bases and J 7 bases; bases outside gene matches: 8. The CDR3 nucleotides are TGCGCCAGCAGCTTTGCGGGACTAGCGGCGGGGGAGCAGTACTTC. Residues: CASSFAGLAAGEQYF.

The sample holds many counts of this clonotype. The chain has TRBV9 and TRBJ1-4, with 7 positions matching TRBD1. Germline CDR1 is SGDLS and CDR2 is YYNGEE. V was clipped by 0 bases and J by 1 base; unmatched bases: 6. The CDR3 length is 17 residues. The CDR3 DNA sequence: TGTGCCAGCAGCGTAGCTCCCAGGGGGGGAACTAATGAAAAACTGTTTTTT. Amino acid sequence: CASSVAPRGGTNEKLFF.

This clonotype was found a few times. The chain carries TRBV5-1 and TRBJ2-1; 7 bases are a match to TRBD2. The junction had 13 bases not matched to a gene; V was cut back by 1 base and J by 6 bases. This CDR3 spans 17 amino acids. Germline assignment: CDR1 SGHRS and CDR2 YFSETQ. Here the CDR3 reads CASSLYPAGTGGNEQFF. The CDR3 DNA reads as TGCGCCAGCAGCTTGTACCCAGCGGGGACCGGGGGCAATGAGCAGTTCTTC. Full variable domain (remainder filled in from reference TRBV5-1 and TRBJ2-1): KAGVTQTPRYLIKTRGQQVTLSCSPISGHRSVSWYQQTPGQGLQFLFEYFSETQRNKGNFPGRFSGRQFSNSRSEMNVSTLELGDSALYLCASSLYPAGTGGNEQFFGPGTRLTVL.

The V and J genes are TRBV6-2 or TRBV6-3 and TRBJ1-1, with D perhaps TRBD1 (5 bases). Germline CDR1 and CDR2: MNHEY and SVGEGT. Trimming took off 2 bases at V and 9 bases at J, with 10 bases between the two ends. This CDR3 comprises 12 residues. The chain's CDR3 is CASSYGAEQAFF. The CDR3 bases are TGTGCCAGCAGTTACGGGGCAGAACAAGCTTTCTTT.

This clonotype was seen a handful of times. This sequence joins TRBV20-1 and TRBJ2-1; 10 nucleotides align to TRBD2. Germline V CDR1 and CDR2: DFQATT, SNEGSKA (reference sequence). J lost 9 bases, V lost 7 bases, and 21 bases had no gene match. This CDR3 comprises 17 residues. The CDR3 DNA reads TGCAGTGTCCTCGGGACGGGGAGCGGGAGGGCCAAAATTGAGCAGTTCTTC. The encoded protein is CSVLGTGSGRAKIEQFF.

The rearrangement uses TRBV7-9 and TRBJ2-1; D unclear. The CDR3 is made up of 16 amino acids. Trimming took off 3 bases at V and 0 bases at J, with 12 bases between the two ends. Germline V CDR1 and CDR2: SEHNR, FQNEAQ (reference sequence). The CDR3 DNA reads TGTGCCAGCAGCTTTCTAGGGCCGAGCTCCTACAATGAGCAGTTCTTC. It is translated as CASSFLGPSSYNEQFF.

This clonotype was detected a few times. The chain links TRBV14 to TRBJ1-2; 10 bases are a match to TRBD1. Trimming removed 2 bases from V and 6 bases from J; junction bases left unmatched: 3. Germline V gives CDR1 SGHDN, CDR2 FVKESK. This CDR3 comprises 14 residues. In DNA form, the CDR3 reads TGTGCCAGCAGCCAACAGACAGGGGGCAATGGCTACACCTTC. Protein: CASSQQTGGNGYTF.

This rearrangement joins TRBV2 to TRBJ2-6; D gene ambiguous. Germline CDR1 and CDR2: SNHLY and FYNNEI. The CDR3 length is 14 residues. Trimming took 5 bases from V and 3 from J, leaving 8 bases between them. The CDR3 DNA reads TGTGCCAGCAGTCCCCTAGTTGGGGCCAACGTCCTGACTTTC. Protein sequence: CASSPLVGANVLTF.

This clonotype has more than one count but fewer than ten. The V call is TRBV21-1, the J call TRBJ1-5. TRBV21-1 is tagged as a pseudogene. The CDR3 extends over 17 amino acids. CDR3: CASSKYQAAINNQPQHF. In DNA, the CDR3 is TGTGCCAGCAGCAAATATCAGGCAGCGATAAACAATCAGCCCCAGCATTTT.

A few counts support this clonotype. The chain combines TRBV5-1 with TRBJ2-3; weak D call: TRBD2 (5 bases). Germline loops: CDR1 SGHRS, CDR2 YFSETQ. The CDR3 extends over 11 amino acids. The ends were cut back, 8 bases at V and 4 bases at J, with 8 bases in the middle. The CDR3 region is CASLGADTQYF. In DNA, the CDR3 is TGCGCCAGTCTGGGAGCAGATACGCAGTATTTT.

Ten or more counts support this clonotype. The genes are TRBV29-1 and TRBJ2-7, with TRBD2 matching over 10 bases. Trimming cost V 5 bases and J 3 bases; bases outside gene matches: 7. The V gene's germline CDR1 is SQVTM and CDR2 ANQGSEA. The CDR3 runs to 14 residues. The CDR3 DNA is TGCAGCGTTCACTGGGCTAGCGGGGGCTACGAGCAGTACTTC. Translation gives CSVHWASGGYEQYF.

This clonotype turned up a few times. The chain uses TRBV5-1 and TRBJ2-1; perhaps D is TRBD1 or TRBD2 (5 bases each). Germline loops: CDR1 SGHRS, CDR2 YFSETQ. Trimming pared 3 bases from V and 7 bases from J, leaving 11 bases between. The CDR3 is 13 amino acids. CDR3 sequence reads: CASSSGTTNEQFF. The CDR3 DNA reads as TGCGCCAGCAGCTCCGGGACCACTAATGAGCAGTTCTTC.

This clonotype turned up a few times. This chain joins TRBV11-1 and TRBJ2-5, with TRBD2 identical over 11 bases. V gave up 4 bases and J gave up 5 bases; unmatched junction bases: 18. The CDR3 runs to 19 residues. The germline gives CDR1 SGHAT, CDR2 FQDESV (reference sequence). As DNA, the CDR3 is TGTGCCAGCAGCTCTATTCTCCTAGCGGGGGGCAAAGAAACTGAGACCCAGTACTTC. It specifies CASSSILLAGGKETETQYF.

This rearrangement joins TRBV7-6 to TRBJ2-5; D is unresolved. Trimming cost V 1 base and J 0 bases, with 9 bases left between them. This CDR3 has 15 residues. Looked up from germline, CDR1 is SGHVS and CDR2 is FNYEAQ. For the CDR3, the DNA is TGTGCCAGCAGCTTAGTGAACGGAAACCAAGAGACCCAGTACTTC. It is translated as CASSLVNGNQETQYF.

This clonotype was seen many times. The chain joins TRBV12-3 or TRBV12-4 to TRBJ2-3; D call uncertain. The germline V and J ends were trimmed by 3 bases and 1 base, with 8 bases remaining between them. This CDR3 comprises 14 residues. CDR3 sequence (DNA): TGTGCCAGCAGTTTTTCGGCGCGCACAGATACGCAGTATTTT. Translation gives CASSFSARTDTQYF.

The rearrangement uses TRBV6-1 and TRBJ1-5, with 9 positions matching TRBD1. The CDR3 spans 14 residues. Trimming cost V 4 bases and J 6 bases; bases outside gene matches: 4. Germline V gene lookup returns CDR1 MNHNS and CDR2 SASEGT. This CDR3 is CASSAQGAVQPQHF. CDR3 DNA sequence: TGTGCCAGCAGTGCACAGGGGGCAGTTCAGCCCCAGCATTTT.

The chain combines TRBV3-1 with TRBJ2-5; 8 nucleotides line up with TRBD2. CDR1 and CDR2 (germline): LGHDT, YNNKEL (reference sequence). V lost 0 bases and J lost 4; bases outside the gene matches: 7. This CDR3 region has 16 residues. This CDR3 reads CASSQEGSRGGETQYF. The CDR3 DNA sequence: TGTGCCAGCAGCCAAGAGGGGAGTCGGGGGGGAGAGACCCAGTACTTC.

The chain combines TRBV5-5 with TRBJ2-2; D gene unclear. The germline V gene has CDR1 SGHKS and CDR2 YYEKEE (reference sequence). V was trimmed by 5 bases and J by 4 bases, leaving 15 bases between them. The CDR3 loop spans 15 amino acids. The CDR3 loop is CASSVASMGTGELFF. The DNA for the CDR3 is TGTGCCAGCAGTGTGGCAAGTATGGGCACCGGGGAGCTGTTTTTT.

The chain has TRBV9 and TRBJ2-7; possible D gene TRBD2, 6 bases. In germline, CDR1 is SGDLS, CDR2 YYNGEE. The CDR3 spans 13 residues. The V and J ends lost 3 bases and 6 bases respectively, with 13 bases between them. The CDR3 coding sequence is TGTGCCAGCAGCGACGGGACTCGGGGCGAGCAGTACTTC. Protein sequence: CASSDGTRGEQYF.